What follows are 12 T cell receptor beta chains derived from one specimen sequenced in a study of synovial regulatory T cells in juvenile arthritis. TCRdb's table, derived via immunoSEQ multiplex PCR, lists solely in-frame clones and lacks some. This sample contains approximately 7,100 clones. The sample taken for sequencing was Treg cells from blood. The sample's subset: remaining (HLA-DR-negative) circulating blood Treg cells. Source of these receptors: a donor younger than 30 with juvenile idiopathic arthritis.

The genes are TRBV5-1 and TRBJ1-1; TCRdb reports TRBD1, a call that lacks DNA to check it against. The CDR3 sequence is 14 residues long. No coding sequence is recorded. The V gene's germline CDR1 is SGHRS and CDR2 YFSETQ. The CDR3 sequence: CASSLAPENTEAFF.

CDR3 region: CARSPCKVRSNQPQHF. V and J are TRBV5-3 and TRBJ1-5; absent DNA, TCRdb's TRBD1 call cannot be checked. TRBV5-3 carries the ORF label, with uncertain function. This CDR3 comprises 16 residues. DNA is not recorded here.

This chain links TRBV28 with TRBJ1-1; TCRdb designates TRBD1, a call that cannot be tested without DNA. The CDR3 consists of 13 residues. The entry carries no DNA sequence. CDR1 is MDHEN and CDR2 is SYDVKM in the germline V gene. The CDR3 loop reads CASRQGAWTEAFF.

This clone ranks as medium-sized in terms of frequency. The CDR3 loop is CASSFGGSRFF. The J gene is TRBJ2-1, the V gene TRBV5-6; TCRdb's D call of TRBD2 is untestable without DNA. CDR1 is SGHDT and CDR2 is YYEEEE in the germline V gene. This CDR3 comprises 11 residues. No DNA accompanies this entry.

This chain connects TRBV2 to TRBJ2-3; TCRdb outputs TRBD2, but without DNA this stays unchecked. Germline CDR1 and CDR2: SNHLY and FYNNEI. There are 12 residues in the CDR3. Only the protein is on record. The CDR3 sequence: CASSLGLAEQYF.

The V gene is TRBV21-1, the J gene TRBJ2-7. TRBV21-1 is shown as a pseudogene. The CDR3 has 15 residues. Only the protein sequence is given. The CDR3 sequence is CASSKGGRFSYEQYF.

The chain is built from TRBV10-3 and TRBJ2-5. The CDR3 runs to 13 residues. No DNA has been recorded. The germline V gene has CDR1 ENHRY and CDR2 SYGVKD. The CDR3 loop reads CAISLGPKETQYF.

The chain couples TRBV5-1 to TRBJ2-3. Germline CDR1 is SGHRS and CDR2 is YFSETQ. The CDR3 has 15 amino acids. No DNA has been recorded. The CDR3 here is CASSLTGLDTDTQYF.

The chain is built from TRBV4-2 and TRBJ1-4. This CDR3 spans 14 amino acids. No DNA sequence was recorded. CDR1 and CDR2 from the germline V gene are LGHNA and YNFKEQ. CDR3 protein: CASSLGLGNEKLFF.

The chain joins TRBV7-6 to TRBJ2-5; TCRdb outputs TRBD1, but without DNA this stays unchecked. Germline assignment: CDR1 SGHVS and CDR2 FNYEAQ. The CDR3 loop spans 15 amino acids. No DNA sequence was recorded. The CDR3 is CASSPTDRGWETQYF. The full variable domain, rest sourced from reference TRBV7-6 and TRBJ2-5, is GAGVSQSPRYKVTKRGQDVALRCDPISGHVSLYWYRQALGQGPEFLTYFNYEAQQDKSGLPNDRFSAERPEGSISTLTIQRTEQRDSAMYRCASSPTDRGWETQYFGPGTRLLVL.

The chain combines TRBV6-6 with TRBJ2-7; absent DNA, TCRdb's TRBD2 call cannot be checked. CDR1 and CDR2 from the germline V gene are MNHNY and SVGAGI (reference sequence). CDR3 size: 16 residues. Only the protein is on record. The CDR3 loop is CASFSGGRFFSYEQYF.

V and J are TRBV27 and TRBJ2-1; no DNA is available, so the TRBD2 call from TCRdb remains unchecked. This CDR3 region has 15 residues. No DNA accompanies this entry. Germline V gene sequence: CDR1 MNHEY, CDR2 SMNVEV (reference sequence). The CDR3 protein is CASSLLAGYYNEQFF.